Following are 6 T cell receptor beta chains from one sample sequenced in a study of blood T cell repertoires in COVID-19. The method was immunoSEQ multiplex PCR; TCRdb's version includes in-frame clones alone and lacks a portion of them. The table includes about 44,000 clones, 87% detected once. The sample was peripheral blood. These receptors all stem from a woman of 80 years or more in a cohort sampled during active or convalescent COVID-19.

The chain is built from TRBV28 and TRBJ1-2, with a weak D call TRBD1 (5 bases). The CDR3 extends over 13 amino acids. Trimming shortened V by 2 bases and J by 6 bases, and 10 bases separated the two germline ends. Germline V gene lookup returns CDR1 MDHEN and CDR2 SYDVKM. The CDR3 DNA is TGTGCCAGCAGTTTAAAGGGGCACAATGGCTACACCTTC. It encodes CASSLKGHNGYTF.

A single count supports this clone. The chain couples TRBV7-2 to TRBJ1-5; 7 bases map to TRBD1. This CDR3 has 13 amino acids. The V gene's germline CDR1 is SGHTA and CDR2 FQGNSA. The junction had 5 bases not matched to a gene; V was cut back by 5 bases and J by 7 bases. The CDR3 here is CASSHDRDQPQHF. Written as DNA, the CDR3 is TGTGCCAGCAGCCATGACAGGGACCAGCCCCAGCATTTT.

This rearrangement joins TRBV7-2 to TRBJ2-7, with D perhaps TRBD2 (6 bases). CDR3 size: 15 residues. V was trimmed by 1 base and J by 2 bases, leaving 12 bases between them. Germline V gene lookup returns CDR1 SGHTA and CDR2 FQGNSA. CDR3 DNA sequence: TGTGCCAGCAGCTTAGAGGCGGGGCTCGCCTACGAGCAGTACTTC. This gives the protein CASSLEAGLAYEQYF.

The chain joins TRBV7-7 to TRBJ2-2, with D possibly TRBD1 on 5 matching bases. The ends were cut back, 2 bases at V and 5 bases at J, with 12 bases in the middle. CDR3 size: 15 residues. The V gene's germline CDR1 is SSHAT and CDR2 FNYEAQ (reference sequence). The DNA of the CDR3 is TGTGCCAGCAGCTTAACAGGTGGAAAAACCGGGGAGCTGTTTTTT. Protein product: CASSLTGGKTGELFF. Full variable domain (remainder filled in from reference TRBV7-7 and TRBJ2-2): GAGVSQSPRYKVTKRGQDVTLRCDPISSHATLYWYQQALGQGPEFLTYFNYEAQPDKSGLPSDRFSAERPEGSISTLTIQRTEQRDSAMYRCASSLTGGKTGELFFGEGSRLTVL.

A single count supports this clone. The chain joins TRBV30 to TRBJ2-1; D is ambiguous. V lost 8 bases, J lost 1 base, and 12 bases lay in between. CDR3 length: 13 residues. Germline CDR1 reads GTSNPN; CDR2 reads SVGIG (reference sequence). CDR3 loop: CAPVEPSYNEQFF. The CDR3 DNA is TGTGCCCCTGTGGAGCCGTCCTACAATGAGCAGTTCTTC.

The V gene is TRBV3-1 (or the pseudogene TRBV3-2), the J gene TRBJ2-5; a possible D gene is TRBD2 (7 bases). V was shortened by 4 bases and J by 2 bases, with 11 bases between the two germline ends. The germline CDR1 and CDR2 sequences are LGHDT and YNNKEL (reference sequence). The CDR3 runs 14 residues. The CDR3 DNA reads as TGTGCCAGCAGCCTACGGGGGGCTCAAGAGACCCAGTACTTC. It is translated as CASSLRGAQETQYF.